This is a list of T cell receptor beta chains from one sample in a study of cytomegalovirus exposure and HLA in healthy donors. The protocol was immunoSEQ multiplex PCR, while the TCRdb copy is restricted to in-frame clones and leaves out a portion. The data hold approximately 170,000 clones, with over 60% observed a single time. The sequenced material came from PBMCs. The receptors originated from a girl aged 5-17 years in good health and CMV-seronegative. Each CDR3 is given with its conserved first and last residue. The D gene is left open where the match is weak. A row's size may be missing; if present it is once, few, many or a size class.

CDR3aa: CASSGSYNEQFF
CDR3nt: TGTGCCAGCAGTGGCAGCTACAATGAGCAGTTCTTC
j_gene: TRBJ2-1
d_gene: .
v_gene: TRBV6-5
abundance: .

CDR3aa: CASSILRQGDQPQHF
CDR3nt: TGTGCCAGTAGTATTCTTAGACAGGGAGATCAGCCCCAGCATTTT
j_gene: TRBJ1-5
d_gene: TRBD1
v_gene: TRBV19
abundance: .

CDR3aa: CAWGSGSYEQYF
CDR3nt: TGTGCCTGGGGGTCAGGGTCCTACGAGCAGTACTTC
j_gene: TRBJ2-7
d_gene: .
v_gene: TRBV30
abundance: .

CDR3aa: CASSLSQANTEAFF
CDR3nt: TGTGCCAGCAGCTTAAGCCAGGCGAACACTGAAGCTTTCTTT
j_gene: TRBJ1-1
d_gene: .
v_gene: TRBV11-2
abundance: .

CDR3aa: CASSILGGTEAFF
CDR3nt: TGTGCCAGTAGTATCTTGGGGGGCACTGAAGCTTTCTTT
j_gene: TRBJ1-1
d_gene: .
v_gene: TRBV19
abundance: few

CDR3aa: CASSRRTSTDTQYF
CDR3nt: TGTGCCAGCAGCAGGCGGACTAGCACAGATACGCAGTATTTT
j_gene: TRBJ2-3
d_gene: .
v_gene: TRBV5-4
abundance: .

CDR3aa: CASGTYEQYF
CDR3nt: TGTGCCAGCGGGACCTACGAGCAGTACTTC
j_gene: TRBJ2-7
d_gene: .
v_gene: TRBV19
abundance: .

CDR3aa: CRRRVWCDQPQHF
CDR3nt: TGCAGGCGCAGGGTTTGGTGCGATCAGCCCCAGCATTTT
j_gene: TRBJ1-5
d_gene: .
v_gene: TRBV29-1
abundance: .

CDR3aa: CASSIEVINTEAFF
CDR3nt: TGTGCCAGTAGTATTGAGGTTATTAACACTGAAGCTTTCTTT
j_gene: TRBJ1-1
d_gene: .
v_gene: TRBV19
abundance: .

CDR3aa: CASSLPSSYNEQFF
CDR3nt: TGTGCCAGCAGTTTACCTAGCTCCTACAATGAGCAGTTCTTC
j_gene: TRBJ2-1
d_gene: .
v_gene: TRBV27
abundance: .

CDR3aa: CASRWEKGGNGYTF
CDR3nt: TGTGCCAGCAGATGGGAAAAGGGCGGGAATGGCTACACCTTC
j_gene: TRBJ1-2
d_gene: .
v_gene: TRBV27
abundance: .

CDR3aa: CASSEESRALSGANVLTF
CDR3nt: TGTGCCAGCAGTGAAGAATCCAGGGCCCTCTCTGGGGCCAACGTCCTGACTTTC
j_gene: TRBJ2-6
d_gene: .
v_gene: TRBV6-1
abundance: .

CDR3aa: CASSLYGPYYEQYF
CDR3nt: TGTGCCAGCAGCTTATACGGTCCCTACTACGAGCAGTACTTC
j_gene: TRBJ2-7
d_gene: .
v_gene: TRBV7-3
abundance: .

CDR3aa: CASSWEAEAFF
CDR3nt: TGTGCCAGCAGCTGGGAGGCGGAAGCTTTCTTT
j_gene: TRBJ1-1
d_gene: .
v_gene: TRBV11-2
abundance: few

CDR3aa: CAFGTGNYEQYF
CDR3nt: TGTGCCTTCGGGACAGGGAACTACGAGCAGTACTTC
j_gene: TRBJ2-7
d_gene: TRBD1
v_gene: TRBV30
abundance: .

CDR3aa: CASSRGSTEAFF
CDR3nt: TGTGCCAGCAGCAGGGGCTCCACTGAAGCTTTCTTT
j_gene: TRBJ1-1
d_gene: .
v_gene: TRBV6-6
abundance: .

CDR3aa: CASGLPNYGYTF
CDR3nt: TGTGCTAGTGGTTTGCCGAACTATGGCTACACCTTC
j_gene: TRBJ1-2
d_gene: .
v_gene: TRBV12-5
abundance: .

CDR3aa: CASSPRTSGGIDTQYF
CDR3nt: TGTGCCAGCAGCCCGCGCACTAGCGGGGGCATAGATACGCAGTATTTT
j_gene: TRBJ2-3
d_gene: TRBD2
v_gene: TRBV7-9
abundance: .

CDR3aa: CASTLNRGELNQPQHF
CDR3nt: TGTGCCAGCACCCTAAACAGGGGCGAGTTAAATCAGCCCCAGCATTTT
j_gene: TRBJ1-5
d_gene: TRBD1
v_gene: TRBV6-6
abundance: .

CDR3aa: CASSPTGSETGELFF
CDR3nt: TGTGCCAGCTCACCAACGGGTTCGGAAACCGGGGAGCTGTTTTTT
j_gene: TRBJ2-2
d_gene: .
v_gene: TRBV18
abundance: .

CDR3aa: CASSSTGTDTQYF
CDR3nt: TGCGCCAGCAGCTCGACAGGGACAGATACGCAGTATTTT
j_gene: TRBJ2-3
d_gene: TRBD1
v_gene: TRBV5-1
abundance: .

CDR3aa: CALRGAGELFF
CDR3nt: TGTGCCCTCAGGGGAGCCGGGGAGCTGTTTTTT
j_gene: TRBJ2-2
d_gene: .
v_gene: TRBV2
abundance: few

CDR3aa: CASSFQGMNTEAFF
CDR3nt: TGTGCCAGCAGTTTCCAGGGCATGAACACTGAAGCTTTCTTT
j_gene: TRBJ1-1
d_gene: .
v_gene: TRBV6-6
abundance: .

CDR3aa: CASSLRGDSSSGNTIYF
CDR3nt: TGTGCCAGCAGCTTAAGGGGCGACAGCTCCTCTGGAAACACCATATATTTT
j_gene: TRBJ1-3
d_gene: .
v_gene: TRBV13
abundance: .

CDR3aa: CASSLGTRVHGYTF
CDR3nt: TGTGCCAGCAGCTTGGGAACCAGGGTTCATGGCTACACCTTC
j_gene: TRBJ1-2
d_gene: .
v_gene: TRBV5-6
abundance: .

CDR3aa: CASSPSGFGELFF
CDR3nt: TGTGCCAGCAGCCCAAGCGGGTTTGGGGAGCTGTTTTTT
j_gene: TRBJ2-2
d_gene: .
v_gene: TRBV9
abundance: .

CDR3aa: CASSLPRGVNEQFF
CDR3nt: TGTGCCAGCAGCCTCCCCCGGGGGGTCAATGAGCAGTTCTTC
j_gene: TRBJ2-1
d_gene: TRBD2
v_gene: TRBV6-6
abundance: few

CDR3aa: CASRDSQFNYGYTF
CDR3nt: TGTGCCAGCAGGGACAGTCAGTTTAACTATGGCTACACCTTC
j_gene: TRBJ1-2
d_gene: .
v_gene: TRBV2
abundance: .

CDR3aa: CSAGSGEKLFF
CDR3nt: TGCAGCGCGGGAAGCGGGGAAAAACTGTTTTTT
j_gene: TRBJ1-4
d_gene: .
v_gene: TRBV29-1
abundance: few

CDR3aa: CASSEGTGGAYEQYF
CDR3nt: TGCGCCAGCAGCGAAGGGACAGGGGGTGCCTACGAGCAGTACTTC
j_gene: TRBJ2-7
d_gene: TRBD1
v_gene: TRBV5-1
abundance: few

CDR3aa: CAWSRNEKLFF
CDR3nt: TGTGCCTGGAGCCGGAATGAAAAACTGTTTTTT
j_gene: TRBJ1-4
d_gene: .
v_gene: TRBV30
abundance: .

CDR3aa: CASSLASKGAPSPLHF
CDR3nt: TGTGCCAGCAGCTTAGCTTCGAAGGGGGCTCCTTCACCCCTCCACTTT
j_gene: TRBJ1-6
d_gene: TRBD1
v_gene: TRBV7-8
abundance: .

CDR3aa: CASTPTSGTYNEQFF
CDR3nt: TGTGCCAGCACCCCTACTAGCGGGACTTACAATGAGCAGTTCTTC
j_gene: TRBJ2-1
d_gene: TRBD2
v_gene: TRBV6-5
abundance: .

CDR3aa: CASSLLGRGGNQPQHF
CDR3nt: TGTGCCAGCAGCTTGCTAGGGCGGGGGGGCAATCAGCCCCAGCATTTT
j_gene: TRBJ1-5
d_gene: .
v_gene: TRBV5-6
abundance: .

CDR3aa: CASSTSGYNTEAFF
CDR3nt: TGTGCCAGCAGCACATCGGGATACAACACTGAAGCTTTCTTT
j_gene: TRBJ1-1
d_gene: .
v_gene: TRBV2
abundance: .

CDR3aa: CASSYQGPNSPLHF
CDR3nt: TGTGCCAGCAGTTACCAGGGGCCTAATTCACCCCTCCACTTT
j_gene: TRBJ1-6
d_gene: .
v_gene: TRBV6-6
abundance: .